These 27 T cell receptor beta chains share one sample of origin, sequenced in a study of blood T cell repertoires in COVID-19. TCRdb's table, derived via immunoSEQ multiplex PCR, lists solely in-frame clones and lacks some. The data contain roughly 280,000 clones, approximately 90% of them singletons. Input material: peripheral blood. The receptors stem from a man aged 18 to 35 with active or convalescent COVID-19.

The chain joins TRBV9 to TRBJ1-1; D is unresolved. The CDR3 loop spans 15 amino acids. V was shortened by 4 bases and J by 1 base, with 14 bases between the two germline ends. CDR1 and CDR2 from the germline V gene are SGDLS and YYNGEE. The CDR3 nucleotides are TGTGCCAGCAGCCCGCGTATTGGGCAGAACACTGAAGCTTTCTTT. Translated, it gives CASSPRIGQNTEAFF.

V usage is TRBV2 and J usage is TRBJ1-3; perhaps TRBD1 as D (5 bases). CDR3 length: 16 amino acids. In germline, CDR1 is SNHLY, CDR2 FYNNEI. V was pared by 8 bases and J by 3 bases, with 20 bases between. As DNA, the CDR3 is TGTGCCAGCGCCCTAATGGGGGGGACTGGTGGAAACACCATATATTTT. It translates to CASALMGGTGGNTIYF.

V and J are TRBV7-2 and TRBJ1-4; D remains ambiguous. Germline V CDR1 and CDR2: SGHTA, FQGNSA. The CDR3 length is 14 residues. The germline V and J ends were trimmed by 1 base and 7 bases, with 10 bases remaining between them. This chain's CDR3 is CASSLEEVPEKLFF. CDR3 coding DNA: TGTGCCAGCAGCTTAGAAGAGGTCCCTGAAAAACTGTTTTTT.

The V call is TRBV5-1, the J call TRBJ2-1; 8 nucleotides agree with TRBD1. CDR1 and CDR2 (germline): SGHRS, YFSETQ. The CDR3 runs 15 residues. Germline trimming cut 4 bases from V and 4 bases from J; bases unmatched to any gene: 7. CDR3 in amino acids: CASSPGQGGYNEQFF. Written as DNA, the CDR3 is TGCGCCAGCAGCCCCGGACAGGGTGGGTACAATGAGCAGTTCTTC. Full variable domain (outside the CDR3, taken from reference TRBV5-1 and TRBJ2-1): KAGVTQTPRYLIKTRGQQVTLSCSPISGHRSVSWYQQTPGQGLQFLFEYFSETQRNKGNFPGRFSGRQFSNSRSEMNVSTLELGDSALYLCASSPGQGGYNEQFFGPGTRLTVL.

V usage is TRBV3-1 (or the pseudogene TRBV3-2) and J usage is TRBJ2-2; TRBD2 aligns across 16 bases. The CDR3 extends over 18 amino acids. CDR1 and CDR2 from the germline V gene are LGHDT and YNNKEL (reference sequence). With 3 bases clipped from V and 0 bases from J, the junction kept 1 base outside the gene matches. The CDR3 region has the DNA TGTGCCAGCAGCCAGGGACTAGCGGGGGGGCCGAACACCGGGGAGCTGTTTTTT. Amino acid sequence: CASSQGLAGGPNTGELFF.

The chain recombines TRBV11-3 with TRBJ2-7; D might be TRBD2 (5 bases). The CDR3 runs to 14 residues. V gave up 7 bases and J gave up 0 bases, with 13 bases separating them. CDR1 and CDR2 from the germline V gene are SGHNT and YENEEA. The CDR3 sequence: CASTPRGSSYEQYF. The CDR3 DNA sequence: TGTGCCAGCACCCCCCGGGGTAGCTCCTACGAGCAGTACTTC. The entire variable domain, with the rest obtained from reference TRBV11-3 and TRBJ2-7, is as follows: EAGVVQSPRYKIIEKKQPVAFWCNPISGHNTLYWYLQNLGQGPELLIRYENEEAVDDSQLPKDRFSAERLKGVDSTLKIQPAELGDSAVYLCASTPRGSSYEQYFGPGTRLTVT.

The chain employs TRBV13 and TRBJ2-7; a weak D match, TRBD2 (7 bases). CDR3 length: 15 residues. Germline V gene lookup returns CDR1 PRHDT and CDR2 FYEKMQ (reference sequence). V lost 4 bases and J lost 2, with 15 bases in between. The CDR3, as DNA: TGTGCCAGCAGCTCCTGGGGGGGCACAGCCTACGAGCAGTACTTC. Translating it yields CASSSWGGTAYEQYF.

This chain links TRBV6-5 with TRBJ1-1, with 7 bases lining up with TRBD1. Germline values: CDR1 MNHEY, CDR2 SVGAGI. The length of the CDR3 is 14 residues. V was pared by 2 bases and J by 3 bases, with 3 bases of the junction left unmatched. CDR3 DNA sequence: TGTGCCAGCAGTTACCGCGACAGGGACACTGAAGCTTTCTTT. Protein: CASSYRDRDTEAFF.

The chain is built from TRBV7-8 and TRBJ2-2, with 7 bases aligning to TRBD1. J was trimmed by 2 bases and V by 4 bases; bases with no gene match: 7. The CDR3 spans 16 residues. Germline CDR1 reads SGHVS; CDR2 reads FQNEAQ. In DNA form, the CDR3 reads TGTGCCAGCAGCTGGAACCGGGACAGAAACACCGGGGAGCTGTTTTTT. It codes for CASSWNRDRNTGELFF.

This clone was picked up one time. The chain couples TRBV7-2 to TRBJ2-1; maybe TRBD2 (6 bases). Germline CDR1 is SGHTA and CDR2 is FQGNSA. This CDR3 comprises 14 residues. Trimming shortened V by 10 bases and J by 0 bases, and 13 bases separated the two germline ends. The CDR3 here is CATRAGSSYNEQFF. The CDR3 nucleotides read TGTGCCACTAGGGCGGGGTCCTCCTACAATGAGCAGTTCTTC. The full variable domain, its missing parts supplied by reference TRBV7-2 and TRBJ2-1, is GAGVSQSPSNKVTEKGKDVELRCDPISGHTALYWYRQSLGQGLEFLIYFQGNSAPDKSGLPSDRFSAERTGGSVSTLTIQRTQQEDSAVYLCATRAGSSYNEQFFGPGTRLTVL.

The CDR3 loop reads CASSSEYNNEQFF. The CDR3 coding sequence is TGTGCCAGCAGCAGCGAGTATAACAATGAGCAGTTCTTC. The V call is TRBV9, the J call TRBJ2-1; D is undetermined. Germline assignment: CDR1 SGDLS and CDR2 YYNGEE. The CDR3 length is 13 residues. Trimming took 4 bases from V and 5 from J, leaving 10 bases between them.

This clone has only one observation. This sequence joins TRBV7-2 and TRBJ2-3; possible D gene TRBD1, 5 bases. The CDR3 totals 14 residues. Trimming cost V 1 base and J 5 bases, with 10 bases left between them. Germline V gives CDR1 SGHTA, CDR2 FQGNSA. In nucleotides, the CDR3 is TGTGCCAGCAGCTTAGAGTGGGGCGGAGATACGCAGTATTTT. It translates to CASSLEWGGDTQYF.

This clone has only one observation. V gene TRBV24-1 combines with J gene TRBJ2-1; TRBD2 matches at 8 bases. The germline gives CDR1 KGHDR, CDR2 SFDVKD. The CDR3 runs 13 residues. Trimming removed 9 bases from V and 7 bases from J; junction bases left unmatched: 7. In DNA form, the CDR3 reads TGTGCCACCGGGACTAGTGGTCAGAATGAGCAGTTCTTC. Amino acid sequence: CATGTSGQNEQFF.

The genes are TRBV9 and TRBJ2-6, with 11 nucleotides matching TRBD1. CDR1 SGDLS and CDR2 YYNGEE come from the germline V gene. This CDR3 has 16 residues. Unmatched junction bases numbered 8, after V lost 8 bases and J lost 4 bases. The CDR3 here is CASDRDRGSGANVLTF. DNA of the CDR3: TGTGCCAGTGACCGGGACAGGGGGTCCGGGGCCAACGTCCTGACTTTC.

The chain links TRBV5-1 to TRBJ1-5, with TRBD1 matching over 7 bases. Unmatched junction bases numbered 5, after V lost 1 base and J lost 4 bases. CDR3 length equals 15 residues. Germline-derived CDR1 and CDR2 are SGHRS and YFSETQ. This chain's CDR3 is CASSLTGQANQPQHF. CDR3 coding DNA: TGCGCCAGCAGCTTGACCGGACAGGCAAATCAGCCCCAGCATTTT.

The rearrangement joins TRBV5-1 to TRBJ2-1; 9 nucleotides agree with TRBD2. V shed 2 bases and J 4 bases; nucleotides not matched to a gene: 4. CDR1 and CDR2 (germline): SGHRS, YFSETQ. The CDR3 contains 15 residues. DNA for the CDR3: TGCGCCAGCAGCTTTCTAGCGGGGACTTACAATGAGCAGTTCTTC. Amino acids: CASSFLAGTYNEQFF. Full variable domain (missing parts from reference TRBV5-1 and TRBJ2-1): KAGVTQTPRYLIKTRGQQVTLSCSPISGHRSVSWYQQTPGQGLQFLFEYFSETQRNKGNFPGRFSGRQFSNSRSEMNVSTLELGDSALYLCASSFLAGTYNEQFFGPGTRLTVL.

The chain couples TRBV7-2 to TRBJ1-3; D may be TRBD1 (6 bases). Germline assignment: CDR1 SGHTA and CDR2 FQGNSA. Trimming removed 2 bases at V and 2 bases at J, with 10 bases between. This CDR3 has 15 amino acids. CDR3 nucleotide sequence: TGTGCCAGCAGCTTAATGGGGACAACTGGAAACACCATATATTTT. Translating it yields CASSLMGTTGNTIYF.

The chain combines TRBV25-1 with TRBJ2-7, with D perhaps matching TRBD1 (5 bases). Trimming took 3 bases from V and 2 from J, leaving 11 bases between them. Germline CDR1 MGHDK, CDR2 SYGVNS. The CDR3 is 14 amino acids. The CDR3 region is CASSDPGRAYEQYF. The CDR3 DNA follows: TGTGCCAGCAGTGACCCCGGCAGGGCCTACGAGCAGTACTTC.

This clone appeared a single time. This chain links TRBV27 with TRBJ1-6, with no clear D. CDR3 length equals 12 residues. Germline CDR1 MNHEY, CDR2 SMNVEV (reference sequence). V dropped 4 bases and J dropped 14 bases, with 12 bases sitting between them. This CDR3 reads CASSSASRALHF. The CDR3 coding sequence is TGTGCCAGCAGTTCCGCTTCGAGGGCCCTCCACTTT.

The DNA for the CDR3 is TGTGCCTGGAGTATCGGACTAGCAAACAATGAGCAGTTCTTC. As protein: CAWSIGLANNEQFF. The genes are TRBV30 and TRBJ2-1; 8 bases agree with TRBD2. CDR3 size: 14 residues. With V trimmed by 2 bases and J by 5 bases, 5 bases remained unmatched. Per germline, CDR1 GTSNPN and CDR2 SVGIG (reference sequence).

This chain uses TRBV28 with TRBJ1-6; a possible D gene is TRBD1 (5 bases). The CDR3 is made up of 17 amino acids. CDR1 is MDHEN and CDR2 is SYDVKM in the germline V gene. Trimming cost V 6 bases and J 10 bases, with 25 bases left between them. CDR3 in amino acids: CASSTLDNGGLLSPLHF. Written as DNA, the CDR3 is TGTGCCAGCAGCACCCTAGATAACGGGGGTTTGTTGTCACCCCTCCACTTT. The whole variable domain, remainder taken from reference TRBV28 and TRBJ1-6, is DVKVTQSSRYLVKRTGEKVFLECVQDMDHENMFWYRQDPGLGLRLIYFSYDVKMKEKGDIPEGYSVSREKKERFSLILESASTNQTSMYLCASSTLDNGGLLSPLHFGNGTRLTVT.

The chain couples TRBV3-1 (or the pseudogene TRBV3-2) to TRBJ1-2, with D possibly matching TRBD1 (6 bases). Looked up from germline, CDR1 is LGHDT and CDR2 is YNNKEL (reference sequence). Trimming took 1 base from V and 4 from J, leaving 19 bases between them. This CDR3 region has 17 residues. As DNA, the CDR3 is TGTGCCAGCAGCCAAGTGAGTAACAGGGCCGGTTCCTATGGCTACACCTTC. Amino acids: CASSQVSNRAGSYGYTF.

The chain carries TRBV28 and TRBJ2-1, with 9 bases lining up with TRBD1. CDR3 size: 14 residues. Germline V gene sequence: CDR1 MDHEN, CDR2 SYDVKM. The V segment lost 10 bases and the J segment 8 bases; nucleotides outside the gene matches: 12. The CDR3 protein is CATGRTGDSDEQFF. The CDR3 coding sequence is TGTGCCACCGGGAGGACAGGGGATAGCGATGAGCAGTTCTTC.

V usage is TRBV15 and J usage is TRBJ2-7; 9 positions match TRBD1. Germline-derived CDR1 and CDR2 are LNHNV and YYDKDF (reference sequence). This CDR3 contains 14 residues. The trim removed 5 bases at V and 2 bases at J, leaving 4 bases unmatched. The chain's CDR3 is CATSGGDRAYEQYF. CDR3 nucleotide sequence: TGTGCCACCAGCGGTGGGGACAGGGCCTACGAGCAGTACTTC.

This rearrangement joins TRBV12-3 or TRBV12-4 to TRBJ2-7; the D is unclear. V was shortened by 3 bases and J by 3 bases, with 9 bases between the two germline ends. This CDR3 is 13 amino acids long. CDR3 loop: CASSFEFHYEQYF. The CDR3 nucleotides read TGTGCCAGCAGTTTCGAGTTCCACTACGAGCAGTACTTC.

V usage is TRBV5-1 and J usage is TRBJ1-1; 7 positions match TRBD1. Per the germline V gene, CDR1 is SGHRS and CDR2 is YFSETQ. J gave up 6 bases and V 3 bases, and 5 bases lay outside the gene matches. This CDR3 spans 13 amino acids. CDR3 loop: CASSSGQGAEAFF. The CDR3 coding sequence is TGCGCCAGCAGCTCTGGGCAGGGGGCTGAAGCTTTCTTT.

The chain recombines TRBV2 with TRBJ1-6; no reliable D call. The V and J ends lost 4 bases and 10 bases respectively, with 14 bases between them. The CDR3 consists of 14 residues. Germline V gives CDR1 SNHLY, CDR2 FYNNEI. The CDR3 spells CASSANWENSPLHF. The CDR3 DNA follows: TGTGCCAGCAGTGCGAATTGGGAGAACTCACCCCTCCACTTT.